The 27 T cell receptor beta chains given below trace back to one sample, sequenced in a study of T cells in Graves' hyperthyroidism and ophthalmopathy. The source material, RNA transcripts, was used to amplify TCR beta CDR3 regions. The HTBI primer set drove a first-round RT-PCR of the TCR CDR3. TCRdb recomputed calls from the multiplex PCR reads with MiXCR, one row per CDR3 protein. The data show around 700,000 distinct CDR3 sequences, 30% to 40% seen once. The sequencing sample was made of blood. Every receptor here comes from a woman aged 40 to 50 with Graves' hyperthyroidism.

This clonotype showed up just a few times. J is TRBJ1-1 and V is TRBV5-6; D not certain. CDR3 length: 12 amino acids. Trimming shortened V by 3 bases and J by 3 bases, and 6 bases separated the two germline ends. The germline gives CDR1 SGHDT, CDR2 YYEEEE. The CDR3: CASSWEDTEAFF. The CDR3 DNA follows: TGTGCCAGCAGCTGGGAGGACACTGAAGCTTTCTTT.

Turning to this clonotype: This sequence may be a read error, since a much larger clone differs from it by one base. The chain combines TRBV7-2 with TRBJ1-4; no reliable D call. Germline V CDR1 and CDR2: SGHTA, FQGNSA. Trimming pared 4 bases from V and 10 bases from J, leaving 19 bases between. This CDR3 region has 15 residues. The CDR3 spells CASSSAVVSGGKLFF. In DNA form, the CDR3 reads TGTGCCAGCAGCTCCGCAGTGGTGTCGGGTGGAAAACTGTTTTTT. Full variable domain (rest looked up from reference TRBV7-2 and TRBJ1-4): GAGVSQSPSNKVTEKGKDVELRCDPISGHTALYWYRQSLGQGLEFLIYFQGNSAPDKSGLPSDRFSAERTGGSVSTLTIQRTQQEDSAVYLCASSSAVVSGGKLFFGSGTQLSVL.

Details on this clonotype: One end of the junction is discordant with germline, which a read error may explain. In DNA, the CDR3 is TGTGCCAGCAGCCAACCACTTGGGAACACTGAAGCTTTCTTT. It specifies CASSQPLGNTEAFF. V usage is TRBV10-2 and J usage is TRBJ1-1, with no clear D. Per the germline V gene, CDR1 is WSHSY and CDR2 is SAAADI. The CDR3 has 14 amino acids.

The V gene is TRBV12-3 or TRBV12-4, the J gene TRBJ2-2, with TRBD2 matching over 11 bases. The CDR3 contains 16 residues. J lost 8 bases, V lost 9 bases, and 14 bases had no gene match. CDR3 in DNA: TGTGCCAGTAGAATTTCGTCTAGCGGGAGGTCTGGGGAGCTGTTTTTT. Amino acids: CASRISSSGRSGELFF.

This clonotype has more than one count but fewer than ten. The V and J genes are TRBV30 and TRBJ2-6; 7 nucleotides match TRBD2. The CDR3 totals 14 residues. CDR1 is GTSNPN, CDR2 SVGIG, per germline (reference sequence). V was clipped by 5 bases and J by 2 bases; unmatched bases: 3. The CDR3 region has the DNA TGTGCCTGGTGGGAGGGAACTGGGGCCAACGTCCTGACTTTC. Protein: CAWWEGTGANVLTF.

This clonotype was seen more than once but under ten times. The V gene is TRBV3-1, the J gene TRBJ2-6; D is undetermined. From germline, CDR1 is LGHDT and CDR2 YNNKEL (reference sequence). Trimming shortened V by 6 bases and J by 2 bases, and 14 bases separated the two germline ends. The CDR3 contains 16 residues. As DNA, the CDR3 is TGTGCCAGCAGAACGATTGGTGGTGCTGGGGCCAACGTCCTGACTTTC. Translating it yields CASRTIGGAGANVLTF.

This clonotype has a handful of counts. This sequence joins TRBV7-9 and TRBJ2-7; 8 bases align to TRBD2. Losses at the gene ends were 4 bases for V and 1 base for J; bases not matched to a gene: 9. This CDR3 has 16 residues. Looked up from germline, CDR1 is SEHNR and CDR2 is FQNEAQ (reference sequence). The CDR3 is CASSSGGAERSYEQYF. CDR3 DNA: TGTGCCAGCAGCTCGGGGGGGGCCGAAAGATCCTACGAGCAGTACTTC.

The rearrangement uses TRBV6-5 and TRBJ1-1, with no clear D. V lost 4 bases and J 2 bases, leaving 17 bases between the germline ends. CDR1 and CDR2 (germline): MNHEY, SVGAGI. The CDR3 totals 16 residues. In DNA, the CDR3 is TGTGCCAGCAGTTCGATTATACCCCGGGGAAACACTGAAGCTTTCTTT. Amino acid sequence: CASSSIIPRGNTEAFF.

This chain's CDR3 is CASGGGAAGNTIYF. In DNA, the CDR3 is TGTGCCAGCGGAGGGGGCGCGGCTGGAAACACCATATATTTT. The V and J genes are TRBV2 and TRBJ1-3; 7 nucleotides agree with TRBD1. The length of the CDR3 is 14 residues. V lost 8 bases, J lost 2 bases, and 6 bases stayed unmatched. Germline V gene data show CDR1 as SNHLY and CDR2 as FYNNEI.

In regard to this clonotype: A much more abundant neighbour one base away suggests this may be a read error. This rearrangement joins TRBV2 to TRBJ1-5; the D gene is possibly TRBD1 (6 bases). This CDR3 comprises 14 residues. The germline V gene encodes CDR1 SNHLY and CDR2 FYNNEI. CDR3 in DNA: TGTGCCAGCGTAGGGACACTTAGCAATCAGCCCCACCATTTT. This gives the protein CASVGTLSNQPHHF.

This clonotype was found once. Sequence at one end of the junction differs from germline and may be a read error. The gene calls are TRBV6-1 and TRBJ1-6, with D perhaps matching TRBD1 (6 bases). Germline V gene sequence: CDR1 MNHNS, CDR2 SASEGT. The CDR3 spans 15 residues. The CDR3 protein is CAISEAGGLGSPLHF. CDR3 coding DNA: TGTGCCATCAGTGAAGCCGGGGGCCTTGGCTCACCCCTCCACTTT.

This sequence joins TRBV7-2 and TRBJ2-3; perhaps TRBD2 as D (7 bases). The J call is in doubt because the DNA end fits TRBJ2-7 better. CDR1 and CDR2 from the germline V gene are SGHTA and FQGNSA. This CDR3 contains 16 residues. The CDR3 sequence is CASRWGGSGDTDTQYF. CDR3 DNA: TGTGCCAGCAGATGGGGGGGCAGCGGGGACACAGATACGCAGTACTTC.

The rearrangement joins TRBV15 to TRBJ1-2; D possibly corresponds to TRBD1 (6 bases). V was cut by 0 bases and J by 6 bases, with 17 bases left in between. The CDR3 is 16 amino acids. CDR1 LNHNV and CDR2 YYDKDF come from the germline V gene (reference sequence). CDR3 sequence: CATSRDASLSGDGYTF. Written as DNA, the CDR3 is TGTGCCACCAGCAGAGATGCCAGCCTATCAGGGGATGGCTACACCTTC.

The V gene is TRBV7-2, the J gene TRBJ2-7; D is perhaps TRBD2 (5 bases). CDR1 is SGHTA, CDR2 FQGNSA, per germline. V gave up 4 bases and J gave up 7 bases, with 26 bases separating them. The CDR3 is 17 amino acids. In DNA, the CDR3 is TGTGCCAGCAGCTACGGACCGAGCGGAGAGGTTTACAATGAGCAGTACTTC. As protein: CASSYGPSGEVYNEQYF.

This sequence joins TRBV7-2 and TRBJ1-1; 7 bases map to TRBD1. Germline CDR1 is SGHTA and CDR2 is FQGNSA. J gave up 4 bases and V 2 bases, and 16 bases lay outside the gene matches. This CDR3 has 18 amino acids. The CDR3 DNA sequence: TGTGCCAGCAGCTTATTTGTACAGGGGAGTCTTCCCGGCACTGAAGCTTTCTTT. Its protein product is CASSLFVQGSLPGTEAFF.

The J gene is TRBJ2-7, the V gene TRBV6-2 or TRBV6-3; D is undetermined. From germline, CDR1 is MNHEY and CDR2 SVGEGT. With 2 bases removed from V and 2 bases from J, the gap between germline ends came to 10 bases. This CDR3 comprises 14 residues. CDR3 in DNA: TGTGCCAGCAGTTACCAGGCAGAAGCCTACGAGCAGTACTTC. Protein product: CASSYQAEAYEQYF.

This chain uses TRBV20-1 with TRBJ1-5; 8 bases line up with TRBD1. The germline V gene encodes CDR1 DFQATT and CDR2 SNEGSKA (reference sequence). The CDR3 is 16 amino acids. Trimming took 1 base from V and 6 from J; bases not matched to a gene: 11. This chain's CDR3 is CSARGGTSGGGQPQHF. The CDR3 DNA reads TGCAGTGCTAGAGGCGGGACCTCAGGGGGCGGTCAGCCCCAGCATTTT.

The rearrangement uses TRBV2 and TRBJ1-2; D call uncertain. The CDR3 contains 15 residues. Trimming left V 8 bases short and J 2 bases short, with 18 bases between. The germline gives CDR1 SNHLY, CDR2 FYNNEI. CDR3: CASSPKETENYGYTF. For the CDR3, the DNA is TGTGCCAGCTCACCAAAAGAGACGGAGAACTATGGCTACACCTTC.

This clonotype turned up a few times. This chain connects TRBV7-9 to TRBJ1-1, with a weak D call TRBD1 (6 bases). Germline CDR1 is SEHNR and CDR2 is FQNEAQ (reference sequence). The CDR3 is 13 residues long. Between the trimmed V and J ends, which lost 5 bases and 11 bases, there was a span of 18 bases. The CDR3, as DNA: TGTGCCAGCAGCCAAGATGGGTTACAGGGTGCTTTCTTT. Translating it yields CASSQDGLQGAFF.

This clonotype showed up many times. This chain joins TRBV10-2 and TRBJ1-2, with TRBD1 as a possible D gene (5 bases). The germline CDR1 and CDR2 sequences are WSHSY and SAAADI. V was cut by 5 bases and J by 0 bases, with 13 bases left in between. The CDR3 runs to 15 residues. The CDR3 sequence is CASSYLGGPNYGYTF. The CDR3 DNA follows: TGCGCCAGCAGTTACCTCGGGGGACCTAACTATGGCTACACCTTC.

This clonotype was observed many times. Here the CDR3 reads CASSQDRASYTF. DNA for the CDR3: TGTGCCAGCAGCCAAGACAGGGCTAGCTACACCTTC. This chain uses TRBV14 with TRBJ1-2; D might be TRBD1 (5 bases). The CDR3 contains 12 residues. V lost 0 bases and J lost 9, with 8 bases in between. Germline CDR1 reads SGHDN; CDR2 reads FVKESK.

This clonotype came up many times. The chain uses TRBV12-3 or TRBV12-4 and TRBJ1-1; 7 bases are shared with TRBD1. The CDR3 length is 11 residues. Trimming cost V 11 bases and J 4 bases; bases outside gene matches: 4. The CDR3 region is CAAGQTTEAFF. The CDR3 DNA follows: TGTGCCGCGGGACAGACCACTGAAGCTTTCTTT.

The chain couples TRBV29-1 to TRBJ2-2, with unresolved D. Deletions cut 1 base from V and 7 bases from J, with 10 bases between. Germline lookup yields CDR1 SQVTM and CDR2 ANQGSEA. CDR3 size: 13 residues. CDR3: CSVEVYVHGELFF. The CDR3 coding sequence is TGCAGCGTTGAAGTGTACGTGCACGGGGAGCTGTTTTTT.

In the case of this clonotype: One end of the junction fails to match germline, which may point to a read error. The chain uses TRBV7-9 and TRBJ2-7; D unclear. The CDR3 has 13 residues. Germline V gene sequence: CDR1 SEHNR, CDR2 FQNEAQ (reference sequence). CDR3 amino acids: CASSLQGNAEQCF. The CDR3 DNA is TGTGCCAGCAGCTTACAAGGTAATGCAGAGCAGTGCTTC.

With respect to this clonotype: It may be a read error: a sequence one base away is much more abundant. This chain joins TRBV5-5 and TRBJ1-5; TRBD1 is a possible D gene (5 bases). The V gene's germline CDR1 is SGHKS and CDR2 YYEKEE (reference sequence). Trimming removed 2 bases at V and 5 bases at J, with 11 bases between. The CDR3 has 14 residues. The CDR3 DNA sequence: TGTGCCAGCAGCTTTTCGGGGGAGTATCAGCCCCAGCATTTT. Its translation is CASSFSGEYQPQHF.

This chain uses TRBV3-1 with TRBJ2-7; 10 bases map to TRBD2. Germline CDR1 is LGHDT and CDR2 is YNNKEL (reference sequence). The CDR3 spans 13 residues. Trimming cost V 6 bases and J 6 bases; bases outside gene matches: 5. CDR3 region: CASRASGGGEQYF. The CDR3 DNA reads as TGTGCCAGCAGAGCTAGCGGGGGCGGCGAGCAGTACTTC.

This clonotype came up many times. The CDR3 DNA follows: TGTGCCAGCAGCGGGCCAGGGGGCGGGAACTACGAGCAGTACTTC. Protein: CASSGPGGGNYEQYF. The chain employs TRBV7-9 and TRBJ2-7; TRBD1 matches at 8 bases. The ends lost 5 bases at V and 3 bases at J; junction bases unmatched: 9. Per the germline V gene, CDR1 is SEHNR and CDR2 is FQNEAQ (reference sequence). The length of the CDR3 is 15 residues.